The 26 T cell receptor beta chains in this list originate from one sample, sequenced in a study of metastatic and nonmetastatic thyroid tumors. TCRdb reprocessed the PCR reads via MiXCR. The repertoire holds more than 85,000 clones, with around 9.1% as singletons. Treatment of any kind had been given to no patient before thyroid surgery. The sample comprised blood. The receptors were sampled from a female donor with papillary thyroid cancer or a benign thyroid nodule (not recorded which). Some clones in this sample may be carry-over from other donors' samples.

This chain uses TRBV10-2 with TRBJ1-3, with 11 bases matching TRBD1. Germline trimming cut 6 bases from V and 2 bases from J; bases unmatched to any gene: 3. This CDR3 comprises 15 residues. Per the germline V gene, CDR1 is WSHSY and CDR2 is SAAADI. The CDR3 loop is CASRPGQGAGNTIYF. The CDR3 nucleotides read TGCGCCAGCAGGCCGGGACAGGGGGCTGGAAACACCATATATTTT.

Ten or more counts support this clone. CDR3 coding DNA: TGTGCCAGCAGCTTTACCGGGACTAGCGGGGGTAGCGGGGAGCTGTTTTTT. Encoded protein: CASSFTGTSGGSGELFF. This chain connects TRBV11-2 to TRBJ2-2; 14 nucleotides align to TRBD2. Unmatched junction bases numbered 7, after V lost 3 bases and J lost 7 bases. Germline CDR1 reads SGHAT; CDR2 reads FQNNGV. CDR3 size: 17 residues.

This clone was observed at least ten times. Other DNA variants within this sample encode the same CDR3. The gene calls are TRBV29-1 and TRBJ1-1, with 10 bases matching TRBD1. V shed 7 bases, J shed 6 bases, and the junction held 2 bases outside the gene matches. The CDR3 runs to 11 residues. Per the germline V gene, CDR1 is SQVTM and CDR2 is ANQGSEA. For the CDR3, the DNA is TGCAGCGATGGACAGGGGGCTGAAGCTTTCTTT. The encoded protein is CSDGQGAEAFF.

Many counts were recorded for this clone. The rearrangement uses TRBV2 and TRBJ1-6; D unresolved. V was trimmed by 4 bases and J by 6 bases, leaving 7 bases between them. The CDR3 loop spans 13 amino acids. Germline assignment: CDR1 SNHLY and CDR2 FYNNEI. The CDR3 is CASSGYPNSPLHF. The CDR3 DNA follows: TGTGCCAGCAGTGGCTATCCTAATTCACCCCTCCACTTT.

This clone was detected many times. The rearrangement joins TRBV5-1 to TRBJ2-1, with TRBD2 matching 12 bases. The germline V gene has CDR1 SGHRS and CDR2 YFSETQ. The CDR3 extends over 18 amino acids. With 3 bases clipped from V and 12 bases from J, the junction kept 19 bases outside the gene matches. CDR3 nucleotides: TGCGCCAGCAGCTGGAGCTCTAGCGGGGGGGCTCAGCCCGCGTTGCAGTTCTTC. This translates into CASSWSSSGGAQPALQFF.

This clone turned up a few times. Other DNA variants within this sample encode the same CDR3. The CDR3 region is CAIRQGGYEQYF. The CDR3 nucleotides are TGTGCCATCAGACAGGGGGGCTACGAGCAGTACTTC. The chain carries TRBV10-3 and TRBJ2-7, with 8 nucleotides matching TRBD1. The V gene end was trimmed by 6 bases and the J gene end by 3 bases; junction bases not matched to a gene: 1. Germline loops: CDR1 ENHRY, CDR2 SYGVKD. The CDR3 covers 12 residues.

This clone was seen at least ten times. The rearrangement links TRBV5-1 to TRBJ1-1, with a tentative D call TRBD1 (5 bases). Germline CDR1 SGHRS, CDR2 YFSETQ. Deletions cut 2 bases from V and 5 bases from J, with 19 bases between. The CDR3 is 16 amino acids. DNA of the CDR3: TGCGCCAGCAGCTTTGCGGTTCCTGGGGGGAATACTGAAGCTTTCTTT. Its translation: CASSFAVPGGNTEAFF. Supplemented by reference TRBV5-1 and TRBJ1-1, the full variable domain reads KAGVTQTPRYLIKTRGQQVTLSCSPISGHRSVSWYQQTPGQGLQFLFEYFSETQRNKGNFPGRFSGRQFSNSRSEMNVSTLELGDSALYLCASSFAVPGGNTEAFFGQGTRLTVV.

As concerns this clone: With a much larger clone just one base away, this may be a read error. The CDR3 region is CASSPQSTNTGELFF. The CDR3 bases are TGTGCCAGCAGTCCACAGTCTACGAACACCGGGGAGCTGTTTTTT. The chain couples TRBV12-3 or TRBV12-4 to TRBJ2-2; D call uncertain. CDR3 length: 15 amino acids. Trimming removed 5 bases from V and 0 bases from J, with 10 bases in between.

This chain links TRBV28 with TRBJ1-6; 7 nucleotides line up with TRBD1. Germline CDR1 and CDR2: MDHEN and SYDVKM. The CDR3 length is 14 residues. Trimming at V came to 5 bases and at J to 9 bases, leaving 7 bases not matched to a gene. CDR3 DNA sequence: TGTGCCAGCAGTCCAACAGGGGTTAGTTCACCCCTCCACTTT. Translation gives CASSPTGVSSPLHF.

The rearrangement links TRBV2 to TRBJ2-7, with TRBD2 identical over 14 bases. Germline trimming cut 6 bases from V and 2 bases from J; bases unmatched to any gene: 9. In germline, CDR1 is SNHLY, CDR2 FYNNEI. This CDR3 is built from 17 residues. In DNA form, the CDR3 reads TGTGCCAGCAGGACGGGACTAGCGGGGGCCAACACCTACGAGCAGTACTTC. Translated: CASRTGLAGANTYEQYF. Combining the CDR3 with reference TRBV2 and TRBJ2-7 gives the whole variable domain EPEVTQTPSHQVTQMGQEVILRCVPISNHLYFYWYRQILGQKVEFLVSFYNNEISEKSEIFDDQFSVERPDGSNFTLKIRSTKLEDSAMYFCASRTGLAGANTYEQYFGPGTRLTVT.

This clone has a count of ten or more. This chain connects TRBV3-1 to TRBJ2-4; D is possibly TRBD2 (7 bases). Trimming removed 0 bases from V and 7 bases from J, with 19 bases in between. Germline loops: CDR1 LGHDT, CDR2 YNNKEL (reference sequence). The length of the CDR3 is 17 residues. The CDR3 here is CASSQENEGGAGNIQYF. CDR3 DNA: TGTGCCAGCAGCCAAGAGAACGAGGGGGGGGCTGGGAACATTCAGTACTTC. Combining the CDR3 with reference TRBV3-1 and TRBJ2-4 gives the whole variable domain DTAVSQTPKYLVTQMGNDKSIKCEQNLGHDTMYWYKQDSKKFLKIMFSYNNKELIINETVPNRFSPKSPDKAHLNLHINSLELGDSAVYFCASSQENEGGAGNIQYFGAGTRLSVL.

Many counts were recorded for this clone. A single base separates this from a much larger clone, so it may be a read error. The chain uses TRBV6-4 and TRBJ2-2; possibly TRBD1 or TRBD2 for D (6 bases each). The germline gives CDR1 MRHNA, CDR2 SNTAGT. This CDR3 is 14 amino acids long. The CDR3 region is CAGRRGESTGELFF. DNA of the CDR3: TGTGCCGGCAGAAGGGGGGAGAGCACCGGGGAGCTGTTTTTT.

This clone was observed at least ten times. This chain links TRBV11-2 with TRBJ2-7; 8 bases are a match to TRBD1. This CDR3 is built from 14 residues. The germline CDR1 and CDR2 sequences are SGHAT and FQNNGV. J was trimmed by 6 bases and V by 2 bases; bases with no gene match: 6. The CDR3 sequence: CASSLSTGVFEQYF. The CDR3 nucleotides are TGTGCCAGCAGCTTATCGACAGGGGTCTTCGAGCAGTACTTC.

This clone occurred many times. The chain recombines TRBV6-4 with TRBJ2-1; 7 nucleotides agree with TRBD2. V trimming: 3 bases; J trimming: 5 bases; junction bases outside the gene matches: 10. Germline V gene lookup returns CDR1 MRHNA and CDR2 SNTAGT. The CDR3 covers 16 residues. Written as DNA, the CDR3 is TGTGCCAGCAGTGAAGGTTCCCGCGGGGGACACAATGAGCAGTTCTTC. It specifies CASSEGSRGGHNEQFF.

The chain joins TRBV25-1 to TRBJ1-1, with no clear D. V lost 6 bases, J lost 1 base, and 15 bases lay in between. CDR1 and CDR2 from the germline V gene are MGHDK and SYGVNS. The CDR3 runs 15 residues. The CDR3 coding sequence is TGTGCCAGCAGCGGAAAAAACTCGGGGAACACTGAAGCTTTCTTT. As protein: CASSGKNSGNTEAFF.

There are many counts of this clone. The chain combines TRBV28 with TRBJ1-1; D is perhaps TRBD1 (5 bases). The V gene lost 8 bases and the J gene lost 2 bases, with 12 bases spanning the gap. Germline V gene data show CDR1 as MDHEN and CDR2 as SYDVKM. There are 13 residues in the CDR3. CDR3 amino acids: CASRGAGNTEAFF. In DNA form, the CDR3 reads TGTGCCAGCCGCGGGGCGGGTAACACTGAAGCTTTCTTT. Full variable domain (remainder filled in from reference TRBV28 and TRBJ1-1): DVKVTQSSRYLVKRTGEKVFLECVQDMDHENMFWYRQDPGLGLRLIYFSYDVKMKEKGDIPEGYSVSREKKERFSLILESASTNQTSMYLCASRGAGNTEAFFGQGTRLTVV.

This rearrangement joins TRBV20-1 to TRBJ2-3, with D perhaps given as TRBD1 or TRBD2 (6 bases each). V was pared by 6 bases and J by 1 base, with 17 bases between. The CDR3 has 15 residues. Germline values: CDR1 DFQATT, CDR2 SNEGSKA (reference sequence). CDR3 loop: CSAQRRGRGTDTQYF. CDR3 in DNA: TGCAGTGCCCAGCGCCGGGGGCGTGGCACAGATACGCAGTATTTT.

This clone showed up many times. The chain has TRBV4-2 and TRBJ2-2; 9 bases agree with TRBD1. The CDR3 loop spans 17 amino acids. V shed 4 bases and J 6 bases; nucleotides not matched to a gene: 12. The V gene's germline CDR1 is LGHNA and CDR2 YNFKEQ. For the CDR3, the DNA is TGTGCCAGCAGCCCATCCAACGACAGGGGGAGGGCCGGGGAGCTGTTTTTT. It encodes CASSPSNDRGRAGELFF.

This clone was seen ten or more times. V usage is TRBV6-1 and J usage is TRBJ1-4; TRBD1 matches 7 bases. The trim removed 5 bases at V and 4 bases at J, leaving 4 bases unmatched. The V gene's germline CDR1 is MNHNS and CDR2 SASEGT. The CDR3 length is 14 residues. For the CDR3, the DNA is TGTGCCAGCAGTAGGGGACAGATTAATGAAAAACTGTTTTTT. As protein: CASSRGQINEKLFF.

In this sample, this clone turned up many times. This clone may be a read error of a much larger clone one base away. The CDR3 loop reads CAGKQGVGGVDYEQYF. CDR3 DNA: TGTGCCGGGAAACAGGGGGTAGGAGGGGTAGACTACGAGCAGTACTTC. The chain couples TRBV6-1 to TRBJ2-7; TRBD1 matches at 8 bases. CDR1 and CDR2 (germline): MNHNS, SASEGT. The CDR3 covers 16 residues. V shed 11 bases, J shed 3 bases, and the junction held 18 bases outside the gene matches.

This clone has a count of ten or more. The CDR3 bases are TGTGCCATCAGGAGAAGACAGGGGGAGACCCAGTACTTC. It encodes CAIRRRQGETQYF. The V gene is TRBV10-3, the J gene TRBJ2-5; 8 positions match TRBD1. The germline CDR1 and CDR2 sequences are ENHRY and SYGVKD. Losses at the gene ends were 6 bases for V and 5 bases for J; bases not matched to a gene: 5. CDR3 length: 13 amino acids.

This clone was detected many times. The rearrangement joins TRBV7-3 to TRBJ2-1; 7 bases match TRBD2. The CDR3 contains 15 residues. Germline V CDR1 and CDR2: SGHTA, FQGTGA. The V segment lost 7 bases and the J segment 0 bases; nucleotides outside the gene matches: 6. The CDR3 coding sequence is TGTGCCAGCACTGACATAGCGGGCTCCTACAATGAGCAGTTCTTC. It is translated as CASTDIAGSYNEQFF.

This clone was found many times. The rearrangement uses TRBV11-1 and TRBJ2-7; D call uncertain. Trimming shortened V by 2 bases and J by 6 bases, and 8 bases separated the two germline ends. This CDR3 is built from 12 residues. In germline, CDR1 is SGHAT, CDR2 FQDESV (reference sequence). The CDR3 is CASSLKVGEQYF. The CDR3 DNA follows: TGTGCCAGCAGCTTAAAGGTCGGCGAGCAGTACTTC. The variable domain in full, with the rest retrieved from reference TRBV11-1 and TRBJ2-7, is EAEVAQSPRYKITEKSQAVAFWCDPISGHATLYWYRQILGQGPELLVQFQDESVVDDSQLPKDRFSAERLKGVDSTLKIQPAELGDSAMYLCASSLKVGEQYFGPGTRLTVT.

This clone was detected ten times or more. This clone may be a read error of a much larger clone one base away. This CDR3 is missing its conserved last phenylalanine or tryptophan, likely due to a read error. The chain employs TRBV7-8 and TRBJ2-7; possibly TRBD2 for D (7 bases). There are 14 residues in the CDR3. V lost 1 base, J lost 5 bases, and 12 bases lay in between. Germline V gene lookup returns CDR1 SGHVS and CDR2 FQNEAQ. The chain's CDR3 is CASSLGIGGHEQYL. Here the CDR3 DNA reads TGTGCCAGCAGCTTAGGTATCGGGGGGCACGAGCAGTACCTC.

The chain carries TRBV11-2 and TRBJ2-7; 9 nucleotides line up with TRBD2. The CDR3 runs 15 residues. J was trimmed by 7 bases and V by 5 bases; bases with no gene match: 12. Germline CDR1 SGHAT, CDR2 FQNNGV. In nucleotides, the CDR3 is TGTGCCAGCAGCCTTCGAGGCGGGGGGGCCGGGGAGCAGTACTTC. This gives the protein CASSLRGGGAGEQYF. The variable domain in full, with the rest retrieved from reference TRBV11-2 and TRBJ2-7, is EAGVAQSPRYKIIEKRQSVAFWCNPISGHATLYWYQQILGQGPKLLIQFQNNGVVDDSQLPKDRFSAERLKGVDSTLKIQPAKLEDSAVYLCASSLRGGGAGEQYFGPGTRLTVT.

This clone was picked up many times. The chain uses TRBV20-1 and TRBJ1-1; the D is unclear. Germline CDR1 reads DFQATT; CDR2 reads SNEGSKA (reference sequence). The CDR3 loop spans 13 amino acids. Deletions cut 0 bases from V and 3 bases from J, with 8 bases between. DNA of the CDR3: TGCAGTGCTAGAGATCGGGCAGACACTGAAGCTTTCTTT. It specifies CSARDRADTEAFF.